The 7 T cell receptor beta chains presented below share a single source sample, sequenced in a study of T cell changes during pregnancy in multiple sclerosis. Clones were read by immunoSEQ multiplex PCR, and TCRdb kept only the in-frame ones, dropping some. Of fewer than 90,000 clones listed, approximately 92% are singletons. Sequences were derived from peripheral blood, sampled in the first trimester of pregnancy. Source of these receptors: a female donor with multiple sclerosis, enrolled in a pregnancy study.

This chain joins TRBV10-3 and TRBJ2-3, with 13 bases fitting TRBD2. The CDR3 has 15 amino acids. J was trimmed by 6 bases and V by 5 bases; bases with no gene match: 5. The germline CDR1 and CDR2 sequences are ENHRY and SYGVKD. The CDR3 DNA sequence: TGTGCCATCAGTCGGACTAGCGGGGGTTTTGATACGCAGTATTTT. It yields the protein CAISRTSGGFDTQYF.

The genes are TRBV20-1 and TRBJ2-2; D uncertain. This CDR3 has 11 amino acids. The V gene's germline CDR1 is DFQATT and CDR2 SNEGSKA (reference sequence). V dropped 8 bases and J dropped 6 bases, with 10 bases sitting between them. CDR3 bases: TGCAGTACTCACAGACCCGGGGAGCTGTTTTTT. It yields the protein CSTHRPGELFF.

V usage is TRBV9 and J usage is TRBJ1-2, with D possibly matching TRBD1 (5 bases). The CDR3 is 14 residues long. Per the germline V gene, CDR1 is SGDLS and CDR2 is YYNGEE. Trimming removed 4 bases from V and 8 bases from J, with 18 bases in between. The CDR3 bases are TGTGCCAGCAGCCCCGGACGGGGGGGGGTAGGCTACACCTTC. As protein: CASSPGRGGVGYTF.

This clone was picked up one time. The chain recombines TRBV5-1 with TRBJ2-7; TRBD2 aligns across 14 bases. V was clipped by 4 bases and J by 3 bases; unmatched bases: 6. Germline CDR1 and CDR2: SGHRS and YFSETQ. The CDR3 consists of 16 residues. The CDR3 DNA follows: TGCGCCAGCAGCGCCTCCGGGACTAGCGGGGGCTACGAGCAGTACTTC. Its protein product is CASSASGTSGGYEQYF.

This clone appeared once. J is TRBJ2-5 and V is TRBV5-1, with TRBD2 as a possible D gene (5 bases). The CDR3 is made up of 15 amino acids. Germline V gene sequence: CDR1 SGHRS, CDR2 YFSETQ. V was shortened by 4 bases and J by 4 bases, with 17 bases between the two germline ends. The CDR3 sequence: CASSESGILGETQYF. The CDR3 nucleotides are TGCGCCAGCAGCGAATCCGGGATTTTGGGAGAGACCCAGTACTTC.

In this sample, this clone turned up once. The chain joins TRBV2 to TRBJ2-5; the D is unclear. The CDR3 covers 13 residues. Trimming cost V 3 bases and J 5 bases, with 10 bases left between them. Germline CDR1 and CDR2: SNHLY and FYNNEI. CDR3 in amino acids: CASSEQRFETQYF. The CDR3, as DNA: TGTGCCAGCAGTGAGCAGAGGTTTGAGACCCAGTACTTC.

This clone is a singleton in its sample. The rearrangement joins TRBV5-1 to TRBJ2-1, with 8 nucleotides matching TRBD2. This CDR3 has 17 residues. Looked up from germline, CDR1 is SGHRS and CDR2 is YFSETQ. The J segment lost 2 bases and the V segment lost 4 bases, leaving 11 bases of the junction unmatched. CDR3 in amino acids: CASSLPLLADTYNEQFF. CDR3 nucleotides: TGCGCCAGCAGCCTACCCCTACTAGCGGACACCTACAATGAGCAGTTCTTC.